A selection of T cell receptor beta chains follows, all from one sample in a study of blood T cell repertoires in COVID-19. Using immunoSEQ multiplex PCR, the repertoire was profiled, and TCRdb retains in-frame clones only, with some absent. The table has 330,000 or so clones, more than 85% seen once. Sequencing was performed on PBMCs or T cells enriched from blood (not recorded which). The receptors were sampled from a woman in her twenties or thirties who had recovered from COVID-19. CDR3s include the opening cysteine and the closing phenylalanine or tryptophan. The D gene is left open where the match is weak. Expanded clones get a size class; other rows say once, few or many, or leave the size out.

>TRBV27|.|TRBJ2-7|.
TGTGCCAGCAGGGGTAGCGGCCCCCCTGAGGACTTC
CASRGSGPPEDF
>TRBV5-1|.|TRBJ1-1|.
TGCGCCAGCAGCTTTCAGGCGATGAACACTGAAGCTTTCTTT
CASSFQAMNTEAFF
>TRBV4-2|TRBD2|TRBJ2-3|.
TGTGCCAGCAGCCAAGAGCGGCTAGCGGGGGGAGATCTCGGTACGCAGTATTTT
CASSQERLAGGDLGTQYF
>TRBV5-1|TRBD1|TRBJ1-3|.
TGCGCCAGCAGCCGTAACGGTGGACAGGGGAGGGGAAACACCATATATTTT
CASSRNGGQGRGNTIYF
>TRBV10-3|.|TRBJ1-1|.
TGTGCCACACAGGGTCCCGGTGAAGCTTTCTTT
CATQGPGEAFF
>TRBV9|.|TRBJ2-2|once
TGTGCCAGCAGCATACAGGGAAATCTCGCCGGGGAGCTGTTTTTT
CASSIQGNLAGELFF
>TRBV5-4|TRBD1|TRBJ2-5|.
TGTGCCAGCAGCTCCGGACAGGGAAAGGAGACCCAGTACTTC
CASSSGQGKETQYF
>TRBV6-4|.|TRBJ2-3|.
TGTGCCAGCAGTGACGAGGCGGGGGCTGGAGATACGCAGTATTTT
CASSDEAGAGDTQYF
>TRBV5-1|TRBD1|TRBJ2-7|.
TGCGCCAGCACCGTTTTAGGACAGGGTGCTAACTACGAGCAGTACTTC
CASTVLGQGANYEQYF
>TRBV3-1/TRBV3-2|TRBD1|TRBJ1-4|.
TGTGCCAGCAGCCAAGGTTGGACAGGGACTAATGAAAAACTGTTTTTT
CASSQGWTGTNEKLFF
>TRBV11-3|.|TRBJ2-7|.
TGTGCCAGCAGCCTGGGGGGCTCCTACGAGCAGTACTTC
CASSLGGSYEQYF
>TRBV10-3|.|TRBJ2-3|.
TGTGCCATCAGTCTATCAAGCCAGGGCAGAACAGATACGCAGTATTTT
CAISLSSQGRTDTQYF
>TRBV24-1|.|TRBJ2-2|.
TGTGCCACCAGTGACTACAGTTACACCGGGGAGCTGTTTTTT
CATSDYSYTGELFF
>TRBV2|.|TRBJ2-5|.
TGTGCCAGTACCCAGGAGGCTTTTCCAGAGACCCAGTACTTC
CASTQEAFPETQYF
>TRBV25-1|TRBD2|TRBJ2-1|.
TGTGCCAGCAGTGCCCTAATGACTAGCGGGAGGGCCTACAATGAGCAGTTCTTC
CASSALMTSGRAYNEQFF
>TRBV7-9|.|TRBJ2-1|.
TGTGCCAGCAGCTTTACTGAAAACAATGAGCAGTTCTTC
CASSFTENNEQFF
>TRBV6-5|.|TRBJ2-7|.
TGTGCCAGCAGTTACCGCAACCTCGGGATCTACGAGCAGTACTTC
CASSYRNLGIYEQYF
>TRBV7-3|.|TRBJ2-7|.
TGTGCCAGCAGCCCTAGTTTAGGATATTCCCAGGGTTCGGTTTACTACGAGCAGTACTTC
CASSPSLGYSQGSVYYEQYF
>TRBV28|.|TRBJ1-1|.
TGTGCCAGCAGTTTGTTGGGGGAGGGGGAGCTCATGAACACTGAAGCTTTCTTT
CASSLLGEGELMNTEAFF
>TRBV5-4|TRBD2|TRBJ2-3|.
TGTGCCAGCAGCTTGGGGACCCCGGGACTAGCAGAAGATACGCAGTATTTT
CASSLGTPGLAEDTQYF
>TRBV6-2/TRBV6-3|.|TRBJ1-2|.
TGTGCCAGCAGTTACTCCTCAGGCCTCTATGGCTACACCTTC
CASSYSSGLYGYTF
>TRBV28|TRBD1|TRBJ2-1|.
TGTGCCAGCAGGGGGTACAGGGGGACCAATGAGCAGTTCTTC
CASRGYRGTNEQFF
>TRBV24-1|.|TRBJ2-7|.
TGTGCCACCAGTTCTGAGAGCTACGAGCAGTACTTC
CATSSESYEQYF
>TRBV6-2/TRBV6-3|TRBD1|TRBJ2-1|.
TGTGCCAGCAGCCCTCCCGATGACAGGGACTCCTACAATGAGCAGTTCTTC
CASSPPDDRDSYNEQFF
>TRBV11-3|.|TRBJ1-2|.
TGTGCCAGCAGCTTAGCTTCAGGTTCTAACTATGGCTACACCTTC
CASSLASGSNYGYTF
>TRBV28|.|TRBJ2-7|.
TGTGCCAGCAGTTTTAGTGGTGGGGCTGTCTACGAGCAGTACTTC
CASSFSGGAVYEQYF
>TRBV7-2|.|TRBJ1-1|.
TGTGCCAGCAGTTGGGGGGGCGCAAAAACTGAAGCTTTCTTT
CASSWGGAKTEAFF
>TRBV28|TRBD1|TRBJ1-4|.
TGTGCCAGCAGTCCTTGGACAGGGGCTAATGAAAAACTGTTTTTT
CASSPWTGANEKLFF
>TRBV28|.|TRBJ1-2|.
TGTGCCAGCAGTCGCCCGGGGGGTGGGGGCTACACCTTC
CASSRPGGGGYTF
>TRBV4-1|.|TRBJ2-7|.
TGCGCCAGCAGCCAAGATTTTGGAGGGCGAGAGCAGTACTTC
CASSQDFGGREQYF
>TRBV11-3|TRBD1|TRBJ2-5|.
TGTGCCAGCAGCCCCAGGGGGCGCGGGCAAGAGACCCAGTACTTC
CASSPRGRGQETQYF
>TRBV5-8|.|TRBJ1-2|.
TGTGCCAGCAGCCCGGACCAGGGCAACTATGGCTACACCTTC
CASSPDQGNYGYTF
>TRBV29-1|TRBD1|TRBJ1-2|.
TGCAGCGTTGCTGAGGAGACAGGGCGGCTCTATGGCTACACCTTC
CSVAEETGRLYGYTF
>TRBV29-1|TRBD2|TRBJ2-7|.
TGCAGCGTTGCTCGGGGGGACCTCTACGAGCAGTACTTC
CSVARGDLYEQYF
>TRBV3-1/TRBV3-2|.|TRBJ1-2|.
TGTGCCAGCAGCCAAGGGGGAGGGGGACTCTACTATGGCTACACCTTC
CASSQGGGGLYYGYTF
>TRBV28|TRBD2|TRBJ2-4|.
TGTGCCAGCAGTTTACGGGAGGGGAGTGGGAGTTTAGCCAAAAACATTCAGTACTTC
CASSLREGSGSLAKNIQYF
>TRBV7-9|.|TRBJ1-1|.
TGTGCCAGCAGCCTCCGACAGACCTTTGAAGCTTTCTTT
CASSLRQTFEAFF
>TRBV7-2|.|TRBJ1-6|.
TGTGCCAGCAGCTCGTCGGTACAGGCGGTTTCACCCCTCCACTTT
CASSSSVQAVSPLHF
>TRBV18|.|TRBJ2-1|.
TGTGCCAGCTCACCACCGATGTCCAGGTCTGCCTACAATGAGCAGTTCTTC
CASSPPMSRSAYNEQFF
>TRBV6-9|.|TRBJ2-7|.
TGTGCCAGCAGTTCACAACATCGGGGGAGAGCCCAATCCTACGAGCAGTACTTC
CASSSQHRGRAQSYEQYF
>TRBV18|.|TRBJ2-3|.
TGTGCCAGCTCACCACCGGGACGGGGACGCTTGGCGGGGGCTTCTAGCACAGATACGCAGTATTTT
CASSPPGRGRLAGASSTDTQYF
>TRBV12-3/TRBV12-4|TRBD1|TRBJ2-2|.
TGTGCCAGCAGTGCAGGGGGTACCGGGGAGCTGTTTTTT
CASSAGGTGELFF
>TRBV4-1|TRBD2|TRBJ2-1|.
TGCGCCAGCAGCCAAGAATGGCTAGCGGGGAGCCCCTCCTACAATGAGCAGTTCTTC
CASSQEWLAGSPSYNEQFF
>TRBV28|TRBD1|TRBJ1-3|.
TGTGCCAGCAGGGGCGGACAGGGGAGGAACACCATATATTTT
CASRGGQGRNTIYF
>TRBV28|.|TRBJ1-5|.
TGTGCCAGCAGTTTACTTCAGGCTAGCAATCAGCCCCAGCATTTT
CASSLLQASNQPQHF
>TRBV5-1|.|TRBJ1-4|once
TGCGCCAGAAGGGGCCCGGCCAATGAAAAACTGTTTTTT
CARRGPANEKLFF
>TRBV12-3/TRBV12-4|.|TRBJ2-5|.
TGTGCCAGCAGTTTTCACAATCAAGAGACCCAGTACTTC
CASSFHNQETQYF
>TRBV28|.|TRBJ1-4|.
TGTGCCAGCAGGGAGGCGGGTTTCGAGAGGAATGAAAAACTGTTTTTT
CASREAGFERNEKLFF
>TRBV5-1|TRBD2|TRBJ2-7|few
TGCGCCAGCAGCTTGGCTCTTAGCGGGATACACGAGCAGTACTTC
CASSLALSGIHEQYF
>TRBV7-2|TRBD1|TRBJ1-2|.
TGTGCCAGCAGCTTAGGACAGGGGCTCTATGGCTACACCTTC
CASSLGQGLYGYTF
>TRBV28|TRBD1|TRBJ1-1|few
TGTGCCAGCAGATCCGGGACAGGGGTATGGACTGAAGCTTTCTTT
CASRSGTGVWTEAFF